Shown below are 15 T cell receptor beta chains from a single sample sequenced in a study of shared clonotypes between healthy human individuals. Naive CD8 cells lacked CD45RO and underwent positive selection for CCR7, leaving out terminally differentiated effector memory CD45RA+ cells. The protocol was immunoSEQ multiplex PCR, while the TCRdb copy is restricted to in-frame clones and leaves out a portion. This sample has 1.5 million to 2.5 million clones, with just under 95% found just once. Sample: naive CD8+ T cells sorted from blood. These receptors all come from a man between 18 and 35 years old in good health.

The chain joins TRBV7-2 to TRBJ1-1, with D unclear. This CDR3 comprises 14 residues. V was pared by 5 bases and J by 0 bases, with 10 bases between. The germline CDR1 and CDR2 sequences are SGHTA and FQGNSA. The DNA of the CDR3 is TGTGCCAGCAGCCCGTTAGGTCTGAACACTGAAGCTTTCTTT. It translates to CASSPLGLNTEAFF.

The chain recombines TRBV10-1 with TRBJ2-7; 11 bases map to TRBD1. The CDR3 has 15 residues. V gave up 5 bases and J gave up 5 bases; unmatched junction bases: 8. Germline values: CDR1 WNHNN, CDR2 SYGVQD (reference sequence). The CDR3 DNA is TGCGCCAGCAGTCCCGGGACAGGGGGGTTCAACGAGCAGTACTTC. This gives the protein CASSPGTGGFNEQYF.

CDR3: CASSLQGTSGWYEQYF. The CDR3 DNA reads as TGTGCCAGCAGCCTTCAAGGGACTAGCGGGTGGTACGAGCAGTACTTC. The V gene is TRBV4-2, the J gene TRBJ2-7; TRBD2 aligns across 12 bases. The CDR3 consists of 16 residues. The trim removed 4 bases at V and 4 bases at J, leaving 8 bases unmatched. Germline V CDR1 and CDR2: LGHNA, YNFKEQ.

Points on this clone: Other nucleotide sequences in the sample specify the same CDR3. This chain uses TRBV9 with TRBJ2-5; D might be TRBD1 (6 bases). Germline V gene lookup returns CDR1 SGDLS and CDR2 YYNGEE. The CDR3 extends over 13 amino acids. Trimming removed 4 bases from V and 5 bases from J, with 12 bases in between. CDR3 DNA sequence: TGTGCCAGCAGCCCAGGGGCCGGGGAGACCCAGTACTTC. This codes for CASSPGAGETQYF.

The chain uses TRBV4-3 and TRBJ2-7; TRBD2 agrees at 8 bases. The CDR3 totals 20 residues. CDR1 is LGHNA, CDR2 YSLEER, per germline. V gave up 4 bases and J gave up 0 bases; unmatched junction bases: 20. The CDR3 DNA sequence: TGCGCCAGCAGCCTTCCCGAAGAGGGGGTCACTAGCGGCCTCTCCTACGAGCAGTACTTC. This gives the protein CASSLPEEGVTSGLSYEQYF.

The gene calls are TRBV7-9 and TRBJ2-3; 8 bases align to TRBD2. V was pared by 5 bases and J by 3 bases, with 10 bases of the junction left unmatched. Germline assignment: CDR1 SEHNR and CDR2 FQNEAQ (reference sequence). The CDR3 has 16 residues. The CDR3 region is CASSLGNGLATDTQYF. Written as DNA, the CDR3 is TGTGCCAGCAGCCTAGGGAACGGACTAGCTACAGATACGCAGTATTTT.

This clone was picked up one time. V is TRBV19 and J is TRBJ1-5; D gene uncertain. V was trimmed by 8 bases and J by 0 bases, leaving 5 bases between them. Germline V lookup: CDR1 LNHDA, CDR2 SQIVND (reference sequence). The CDR3 is made up of 12 amino acids. CDR3 DNA sequence: TGTGCCAGTGGGCATAGCAATCAGCCCCAGCATTTT. It yields the protein CASGHSNQPQHF.

As concerns this clone: This sample also contains other DNA sequences that code for the same CDR3. V and J are TRBV9 and TRBJ2-5, with unresolved D. CDR1 and CDR2 from the germline V gene are SGDLS and YYNGEE. CDR3 length: 14 residues. Trimming removed 0 bases from V and 0 bases from J, with 6 bases in between. CDR3 nucleotides: TGTGCCAGCAGCGTAGGGGGTGACCAAGAGACCCAGTACTTC. Amino acids: CASSVGGDQETQYF.

V is TRBV28 and J is TRBJ2-4; D is undetermined. V lost 1 base to trimming and J lost 0 bases, with 10 bases between them. CDR3 length: 16 residues. Germline CDR1 and CDR2: MDHEN and SYDVKM. In nucleotides, the CDR3 is TGTGCCAGCAGTTTATATGGGGAACTAGCCAAAAACATTCAGTACTTC. It encodes CASSLYGELAKNIQYF.

The rearrangement links TRBV6-6 to TRBJ2-7; D perhaps matches TRBD2 (6 bases). Looked up from germline, CDR1 is MNHNY and CDR2 is SVGAGI (reference sequence). The CDR3 consists of 15 residues. V lost 6 bases to trimming and J lost 3 bases, with 18 bases between them. The CDR3 spells CASSPLREPYYEQYF. DNA for the CDR3: TGTGCCAGCAGCCCCCTCCGGGAGCCCTACTACGAGCAGTACTTC.

The rearrangement uses TRBV5-4 and TRBJ2-1, with unresolved D. CDR3 length equals 12 residues. The germline gives CDR1 SGHNT, CDR2 YYREEE (reference sequence). V was clipped by 2 bases and J by 8 bases, with 8 bases between them. CDR3 nucleotides: TGTGCCAGCAGCTTATCCCCCGATGAGCAGTTCTTC. This translates into CASSLSPDEQFF. The entire variable domain, with the rest obtained from reference TRBV5-4 and TRBJ2-1, is as follows: ETGVTQSPTHLIKTRGQQVTLRCSSQSGHNTVSWYQQALGQGPQFIFQYYREEENGRGNFPPRFSGLQFPNYSSELNVNALELDDSALYLCASSLSPDEQFFGPGTRLTVL.

This sequence joins TRBV19 and TRBJ2-7; 10 bases are shared with TRBD2. Germline CDR1 and CDR2: LNHDA and SQIVND (reference sequence). Trimming at V came to 3 bases and at J to 4 bases, leaving 18 bases not matched to a gene. CDR3 length: 19 residues. CDR3 region: CASSIGLAGGRRGSYEQYF. For the CDR3, the DNA is TGTGCCAGTAGTATTGGATTAGCGGGGGGCCGCCGAGGTTCGTACGAGCAGTACTTC.

The rearrangement joins TRBV7-6 to TRBJ2-5; D ambiguous. Germline V CDR1 and CDR2: SGHVS, FNYEAQ. The CDR3 consists of 13 residues. V lost 2 bases to trimming and J lost 5 bases, with 9 bases between them. CDR3 residues: CASSLLLGETQYF. The CDR3 DNA follows: TGTGCCAGCAGCTTATTGCTTGGGGAGACCCAGTACTTC.

Comment on this clone: Distinct nucleotide sequences in the sample also encode this CDR3. The V and J genes are TRBV11-2 and TRBJ2-7; a possible D gene is TRBD2 (5 bases). V lost 3 bases and J lost 5, with 8 bases in between. CDR3 length: 12 amino acids. The germline V gene encodes CDR1 SGHAT and CDR2 FQNNGV. CDR3 region: CASSFSGDEQYF. CDR3 DNA: TGTGCCAGCAGCTTTTCCGGGGACGAGCAGTACTTC.

Concerning this clone itself: Other DNA sequences in this sample translate to the same CDR3. The chain uses TRBV5-6 and TRBJ2-7; D is tentatively TRBD1 or TRBD2 (5 bases each). Trimming took 3 bases from V and 4 from J, leaving 8 bases between them. Germline-derived CDR1 and CDR2 are SGHDT and YYEEEE. CDR3 length: 12 residues. The CDR3 reads CASSWGSYEQYF. The CDR3 bases are TGTGCCAGCAGCTGGGGGTCGTACGAGCAGTACTTC.